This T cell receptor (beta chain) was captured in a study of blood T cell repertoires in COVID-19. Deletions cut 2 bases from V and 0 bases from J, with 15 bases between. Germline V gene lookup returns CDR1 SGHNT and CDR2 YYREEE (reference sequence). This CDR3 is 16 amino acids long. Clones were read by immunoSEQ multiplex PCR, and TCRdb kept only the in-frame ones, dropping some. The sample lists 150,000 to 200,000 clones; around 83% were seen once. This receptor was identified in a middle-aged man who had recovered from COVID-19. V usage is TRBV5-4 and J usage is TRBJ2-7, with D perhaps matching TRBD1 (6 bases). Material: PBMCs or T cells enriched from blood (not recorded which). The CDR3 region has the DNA TGTGCCAGCAGCTTAGATTCGCAGGGGCACTCCTACGAGCAGTACTTC. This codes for CASSLDSQGHSYEQYF.